This is a list of T cell receptor beta chains from one sample in a study of blood T cells in healthy people across ages. One entry per CDR3 protein, called by TCRdb with MiXCR from the 5' RACE reads. The data contain about 640,000 distinct CDR3 sequences, roughly 50% of them singletons. The material sequenced was blood. These TCRs come from a man in his 60s in good health. Both conserved end residues are part of each CDR3. The D gene is left open where the match is weak. The listing skips clone size in some rows; elsewhere it reads once, few, many or a size class.

D gene: NA
clone size: NA
J gene: TRBJ2-7
V gene: TRBV5-5
CDR3 protein: CASSFEQISYEQYF
CDR3 DNA: TGTGCCAGCAGCTTCGAACAGATCTCCTACGAGCAGTACTTC

D gene: NA
clone size: NA
J gene: TRBJ1-2
V gene: TRBV6-1
CDR3 protein: CASQRTEEGYTF
CDR3 DNA: TGTGCCAGCCAGCGCACGGAGGAAGGCTACACCTTC

D gene: TRBD1
clone size: NA
J gene: TRBJ2-7
V gene: TRBV20-1
CDR3 protein: CSAREPGQGAYEQYF
CDR3 DNA: TGCAGTGCTAGAGAGCCGGGACAGGGGGCTTACGAGCAGTACTTC

D gene: TRBD1
clone size: NA
J gene: TRBJ1-6
V gene: TRBV12-3/TRBV12-4
CDR3 protein: CASSVTGDVYSPLHF
CDR3 DNA: TGTGCCAGCAGTGTGACAGGGGATGTTTATTCACCCCTCCACTTT

D gene: NA
clone size: NA
J gene: TRBJ1-1
V gene: TRBV9
CDR3 protein: CASSGAGNPEAFF
CDR3 DNA: TGTGCCAGCAGCGGAGCGGGTAACCCTGAAGCTTTCTTT

D gene: TRBD2
clone size: few
J gene: TRBJ2-3
V gene: TRBV5-1
CDR3 protein: CASSLVTAGTTDTQYF
CDR3 DNA: TGCGCCAGCAGCTTAGTTACAGCGGGGACCACAGATACGCAGTATTTT

D gene: NA
clone size: NA
J gene: TRBJ1-4
V gene: TRBV3-1
CDR3 protein: CASSQDPPDREKLFF
CDR3 DNA: TGTGCCAGCAGCCAAGATCCTCCGGACAGAGAAAAACTGTTTTTT

D gene: NA
clone size: NA
J gene: TRBJ2-7
V gene: TRBV7-2
CDR3 protein: CASSLDGGHSYEQYF
CDR3 DNA: TGTGCCAGCAGCTTAGACGGGGGGCACTCCTACGAGCAGTACTTC

D gene: TRBD1
clone size: NA
J gene: TRBJ2-7
V gene: TRBV10-3
CDR3 protein: CAISGTGGSYEQYF
CDR3 DNA: TGTGCCATCAGTGGGACAGGAGGCTCCTACGAGCAGTACTTC

D gene: NA
clone size: NA
J gene: TRBJ2-5
V gene: TRBV7-2
CDR3 protein: CASSTRTIQETQYF
CDR3 DNA: TGTGCCAGCAGCACCCGGACTATCCAAGAGACCCAGTACTTC